This entry lists 32 T cell receptor beta chains sequenced from one sample in a study of patients and donors after allogeneic stem cell transplantation. Each CDR3 protein gets one entry after TCRdb re-called the RT-PCR reads with MiXCR. The table has 800,000 to 1,000,000 distinct CDR3 sequences, more than 15% seen once. Sample: blood, either unsorted or a sorted T cell fraction (not recorded which). The source of these receptors is a human donor who was either an allogeneic HSCT recipient or a stem cell or donor lymphocyte infusion donor (not recorded which). It is not recorded whose cells these are; they may come from a transplant donor.

This clonotype has just a few counts. The chain is built from TRBV10-3 and TRBJ2-4; 14 nucleotides match TRBD2. This CDR3 has 18 amino acids. With 6 bases clipped from V and 1 base from J, the junction kept 8 bases outside the gene matches. From germline, CDR1 is ENHRY and CDR2 SYGVKD. In DNA, the CDR3 is TGTGCCATCAGCCCCGGGACTAGCGGGAGCAGGGCCAAAAACATTCAGTACTTC. This encodes CAISPGTSGSRAKNIQYF.

The gene calls are TRBV4-1 and TRBJ1-2; TRBD1 agrees at 10 bases. The germline V gene encodes CDR1 MGHRA and CDR2 YSYEKL. V dropped 6 bases and J dropped 10; count of bases not matched to a gene: 20. CDR3 length: 17 amino acids. The CDR3 sequence: CASRTPGKGQGFRDYTF. DNA of the CDR3: TGCGCCAGCAGAACCCCTGGCAAGGGACAGGGGTTTAGGGACTACACCTTC.

The chain carries TRBV27 and TRBJ1-5; 10 nucleotides agree with TRBD1. This CDR3 region has 16 residues. J was trimmed by 5 bases and V by 2 bases; bases with no gene match: 6. The germline V gene encodes CDR1 MNHEY and CDR2 SMNVEV (reference sequence). The CDR3 bases are TGTGCCAGCAGTTTAGGGTCGGGACAGGGGTATCAGCCCCAGCATTTT. Translation: CASSLGSGQGYQPQHF.

The CDR3 nucleotides read TGTGCCAGCAGCTTAGGCGGGGGCTATAGCACAGATACGCAGTATTTT. Its translation is CASSLGGGYSTDTQYF. The chain couples TRBV7-2 to TRBJ2-3; D may be TRBD2 (7 bases). Germline values: CDR1 SGHTA, CDR2 FQGNSA. The V gene lost 1 base and the J gene lost 0 bases, with 11 bases spanning the gap. The CDR3 is made up of 16 amino acids.

This chain links TRBV12-3 or TRBV12-4 with TRBJ1-5; tentatively, D is TRBD1 (6 bases). Trimming removed 8 bases from V and 1 base from J, with 15 bases in between. This CDR3 has 15 amino acids. The CDR3 region is CASARGGVSNQPQHF. CDR3 nucleotide sequence: TGTGCCAGCGCTAGGGGGGGGGTAAGCAATCAGCCCCAGCATTTT.

This clonotype was counted a few times. This chain links TRBV12-3 or TRBV12-4 with TRBJ1-4; 8 bases align to TRBD1. The CDR3 length is 19 residues. Losses at the gene ends were 2 bases for V and 0 bases for J; bases not matched to a gene: 11. Here the CDR3 reads CASSLSVGGQAATNEKLFF. In nucleotides, the CDR3 is TGTGCCAGCAGTTTAAGTGTTGGGGGACAGGCTGCAACTAATGAAAAACTGTTTTTT.

The rearrangement joins TRBV12-3 or TRBV12-4 to TRBJ2-7, with 8 bases aligning to TRBD1. This CDR3 spans 13 amino acids. V lost 9 bases, J lost 10 bases, and 14 bases stayed unmatched. This CDR3 is CASLQGGGLEQYF. The CDR3, as DNA: TGTGCCAGTCTACAGGGGGGCGGGCTGGAACAGTACTTC.

In this sample, this clonotype turned up a few times. V and J are TRBV9 and TRBJ1-1; a weak D match, TRBD1 (6 bases). V was pared by 0 bases and J by 4 bases, with 10 bases between. CDR3 length: 14 residues. The germline CDR1 and CDR2 sequences are SGDLS and YYNGEE. CDR3 sequence reads: CASSVGGLGTEAFF. CDR3 nucleotides: TGTGCCAGCAGCGTAGGGGGGCTGGGCACTGAAGCTTTCTTT. The full variable domain, its missing parts supplied by reference TRBV9 and TRBJ1-1, is DSGVTQTPKHLITATGQRVTLRCSPRSGDLSVYWYQQSLDQGLQFLIQYYNGEERAKGNILERFSAQQFPDLHSELNLSSLELGDSALYFCASSVGGLGTEAFFGQGTRLTVV.

This clonotype was recorded at least ten times. CDR3 residues: CASSFSDTTHFF. DNA of the CDR3: TGTGCCAGCAGTTTTTCGGATACTACCCATTTCTTT. The chain combines TRBV12-3 or TRBV12-4 with TRBJ1-1, with D unclear. V lost 3 bases to trimming and J lost 13 bases, with 15 bases between them. The CDR3 is 12 residues long.

V usage is TRBV5-4 and J usage is TRBJ2-3; D is perhaps TRBD1 or TRBD2 (5 bases each). Germline V lookup: CDR1 SGHNT, CDR2 YYREEE (reference sequence). The CDR3 is made up of 17 amino acids. The ends were cut back, 5 bases at V and 0 bases at J, with 19 bases in the middle. This chain's CDR3 is CASRPLERGGSTDTQYF. CDR3 DNA: TGTGCCAGCAGACCCCTCGAAAGGGGCGGGAGCACAGATACGCAGTATTTT. Looking up the rest from reference TRBV5-4 and TRBJ2-3 gives the full variable domain: ETGVTQSPTHLIKTRGQQVTLRCSSQSGHNTVSWYQQALGQGPQFIFQYYREEENGRGNFPPRFSGLQFPNYSSELNVNALELDDSALYLCASRPLERGGSTDTQYFGPGTRLTVL.

This clonotype was found many times. V and J are TRBV12-3 or TRBV12-4 and TRBJ1-6; a weak D match, TRBD1 (6 bases). The length of the CDR3 is 14 residues. The ends were cut back, 2 bases at V and 7 bases at J, with 9 bases in the middle. CDR3 region: CASSLKGVNSPLHF. DNA of the CDR3: TGTGCCAGCAGTTTAAAGGGGGTCAATTCACCCCTCCACTTT.

This clonotype was seen many times. The chain has TRBV5-1 and TRBJ2-1, with D perhaps TRBD1 or TRBD2 (5 bases each). The germline V gene encodes CDR1 SGHRS and CDR2 YFSETQ. Deletions cut 6 bases from V and 5 bases from J, with 15 bases between. There are 14 residues in the CDR3. CDR3 sequence: CASKEGTGNNEQFF. DNA for the CDR3: TGCGCCAGCAAAGAGGGGACCGGTAACAATGAGCAGTTCTTC.

V is TRBV6-1 and J is TRBJ1-5; no definite D call. Germline assignment: CDR1 MNHNS and CDR2 SASEGT. The CDR3 covers 17 residues. The V end lost 0 bases, the J end lost 1 base, and 13 bases lay between the germline ends. CDR3 coding DNA: TGTGCCAGCAGTGAAGCGCTTCAGAGGATGAGCAATCAGCCCCAGCATTTT. It specifies CASSEALQRMSNQPQHF.

The chain joins TRBV29-1 to TRBJ2-2; tentative D call: TRBD2 (7 bases). This CDR3 has 12 amino acids. In germline, CDR1 is SQVTM, CDR2 ANQGSEA. Trimming removed 7 bases at V and 8 bases at J, with 14 bases between. The DNA for the CDR3 is TGCAGCGGAGGGGGGGCAAAGGGGGAGCTGTTTTTT. Translation: CSGGGAKGELFF.

A few counts support this clonotype. The chain couples TRBV28 to TRBJ2-7, with 9 bases aligning to TRBD2. The germline gives CDR1 MDHEN, CDR2 SYDVKM. V lost 3 bases, J lost 9 bases, and 9 bases stayed unmatched. There are 14 residues in the CDR3. The CDR3 region is CASSLVQREARQYF. DNA of the CDR3: TGTGCCAGCAGTTTGGTACAGCGGGAGGCCAGGCAGTACTTC.

This clonotype was detected a few times. At one end, the junction sequence differs from germline, possibly due to a read error. Here the CDR3 reads CASSPGQGQVF. In DNA form, the CDR3 reads TGTGCCAGCAGCCCAGGACAGGGTCAGGTCTTC. The chain employs TRBV2 and TRBJ2-1; TRBD1 aligns across 8 bases. CDR3 length: 11 residues. CDR1 and CDR2 from the germline V gene are SNHLY and FYNNEI. The full variable domain, completed using reference TRBV2 and TRBJ2-1, is EPEVTQTPSHQVTQMGQEVILRCVPISNHLYFYWYRQILGQKVEFLVSFYNNEISEKSEIFDDQFSVERPDGSNFTLKIRSTKLEDSAMYFCASSPGQGQVFGPGTRLTVL.

This clonotype showed up many times. This chain uses TRBV12-3 or TRBV12-4 with TRBJ2-1, with D possibly being TRBD1 or TRBD2 (5 bases each). The CDR3 sequence is 17 residues long. V dropped 7 bases and J dropped 4 bases, with 23 bases sitting between them. CDR3: CASTYYWGSEPYNEQFF. As DNA, the CDR3 is TGTGCCAGCACCTACTACTGGGGGTCAGAACCTTACAATGAGCAGTTCTTC.

The DNA of the CDR3 is TGTGCCAGCAGTTTAATGGATTCGATCCTGGACGCCGGCTATGGCTACACCTTC. Amino acid sequence: CASSLMDSILDAGYGYTF. This chain joins TRBV12-3 or TRBV12-4 and TRBJ1-2; D is unclear. V was clipped by 2 bases and J by 4 bases, with 23 bases between them. This CDR3 spans 18 amino acids.

This clonotype was seen a handful of times. DNA for the CDR3: TGTGCCAGCGCTTTCTCCGGGACAGGGGAAACAGATACGCAGTATTTT. Protein: CASAFSGTGETDTQYF. The rearrangement links TRBV27 to TRBJ2-3; 10 nucleotides agree with TRBD1. This CDR3 comprises 16 residues. With 8 bases clipped from V and 3 bases from J, the junction kept 11 bases outside the gene matches. Germline V lookup: CDR1 MNHEY, CDR2 SMNVEV (reference sequence).

This clonotype was counted many times. The rearrangement links TRBV12-3 or TRBV12-4 to TRBJ2-3; no firm D call. This CDR3 comprises 14 residues. V was clipped by 3 bases and J by 0 bases, with 7 bases between them. CDR3 DNA: TGTGCCAGCAGTTTTGGAAGAAGCACAGATACGCAGTATTTT. This codes for CASSFGRSTDTQYF.

This clonotype was counted a few times. The chain couples TRBV15 to TRBJ2-5; no definite D call. Between the trimmed V and J ends, which lost 5 bases and 5 bases, there was a span of 18 bases. The CDR3 runs 15 residues. CDR1 is LNHNV, CDR2 YYDKDF, per germline (reference sequence). This CDR3 reads CATSGRNIPVETQYF. The DNA for the CDR3 is TGTGCCACCAGCGGAAGAAACATACCCGTGGAGACCCAGTACTTC.

The CDR3 region has the DNA TGTGCCAGCAGCTTAAGATTAGCGGGAACCAACACAGATACGCAGTATTTT. Protein product: CASSLRLAGTNTDTQYF. The V and J genes are TRBV7-6 and TRBJ2-3; TRBD2 agrees at 8 bases. Germline V gene sequence: CDR1 SGHVS, CDR2 FNYEAQ. This CDR3 is 17 amino acids long. Losses at the gene ends were 2 bases for V and 2 bases for J; bases not matched to a gene: 9.

This clonotype has only a few counts. The V and J genes are TRBV9 and TRBJ1-1, with D maybe TRBD1 (5 bases). CDR1 SGDLS and CDR2 YYNGEE come from the germline V gene. Deletions cut 3 bases from V and 3 bases from J, with 15 bases between. The CDR3 contains 15 residues. CDR3 nucleotide sequence: TGTGCCAGCAGCGAAGACCAGGGCCTGGACACTGAAGCTTTCTTT. It translates to CASSEDQGLDTEAFF.

This clonotype was observed a few times. V usage is TRBV29-1 and J usage is TRBJ2-7; 7 bases agree with TRBD2. CDR1 and CDR2 from the germline V gene are SQVTM and ANQGSEA. Losses at the gene ends were 2 bases for V and 6 bases for J; bases not matched to a gene: 7. The CDR3 is 13 amino acids. The CDR3 nucleotides are TGCAGCGTTGAAAAAGGGAGGGATGGCGAGCAGTACTTC. It specifies CSVEKGRDGEQYF.

This chain connects TRBV28 to TRBJ1-3; D gene unclear. This CDR3 has 18 amino acids. V dropped 3 bases and J dropped 2 bases, with 20 bases sitting between them. Germline loops: CDR1 MDHEN, CDR2 SYDVKM. The CDR3 DNA reads TGTGCCAGCAGTTTTAATCTATTTTCGGGGAGTGCTGGAAACACCATATATTTT. This gives the protein CASSFNLFSGSAGNTIYF.

This rearrangement joins TRBV19 to TRBJ2-1, with D perhaps TRBD2 (6 bases). Between the trimmed V and J ends, which lost 5 bases and 0 bases, there was a span of 14 bases. This CDR3 spans 16 amino acids. CDR1 is LNHDA and CDR2 is SQIVND in the germline V gene (reference sequence). The CDR3 coding sequence is TGTGCCAGTAGTGTCCATAGCGGCCGCTCCTACAATGAGCAGTTCTTC. Translated, it gives CASSVHSGRSYNEQFF.

The genes are TRBV20-1 and TRBJ2-1, with 11 nucleotides matching TRBD2. The V segment lost 5 bases and the J segment 8 bases; nucleotides outside the gene matches: 2. Germline values: CDR1 DFQATT, CDR2 SNEGSKA (reference sequence). The CDR3 has 12 residues. CDR3 DNA: TGCAGTGCTCAACTAGCGGGGGATGAGCAGTTCTTC. Translated, it gives CSAQLAGDEQFF.

The sample holds many counts of this clonotype. The V and J genes are TRBV12-3 or TRBV12-4 and TRBJ2-7; 10 nucleotides align to TRBD2. J gave up 2 bases and V 6 bases, and 4 bases lay outside the gene matches. The CDR3 totals 14 residues. Written as DNA, the CDR3 is TGTGCCAGCAGCGAGCGGGAGGGGACCTACGAGCAGTACTTC. Amino acids: CASSEREGTYEQYF.

The J gene is TRBJ2-5, the V gene TRBV9; 10 nucleotides line up with TRBD2. The CDR3 is made up of 16 amino acids. Trimming at V came to 2 bases and at J to 1 base, leaving 5 bases not matched to a gene. Germline CDR1 and CDR2: SGDLS and YYNGEE. In nucleotides, the CDR3 is TGTGCCAGCAGCGTCGTTAGCGGGGGGCCCCAAGAGACCCAGTACTTC. This encodes CASSVVSGGPQETQYF.

The chain recombines TRBV10-3 with TRBJ1-5, with a weak D call TRBD1 (6 bases). This CDR3 comprises 16 residues. Trimming left V 2 bases short and J 4 bases short, with 15 bases between. Looked up from germline, CDR1 is ENHRY and CDR2 is SYGVKD. The CDR3 coding sequence is TGTGCCATCAGTGAGAGGGGTAAACAGGGAAATCAGCCCCAGCATTTT. Amino acid sequence: CAISERGKQGNQPQHF.

The rearrangement joins TRBV6-1 to TRBJ1-2; 8 bases align to TRBD1. In germline, CDR1 is MNHNS, CDR2 SASEGT. V was clipped by 6 bases and J by 0 bases; unmatched bases: 9. The CDR3 covers 16 residues. DNA for the CDR3: TGTGCCAGCAGCCGGGGGGACAGGACCGCTAACTATGGCTACACCTTC. This codes for CASSRGDRTANYGYTF.

The V call is TRBV24-1, the J call TRBJ1-1, with D hard to call. Germline V gene sequence: CDR1 KGHDR, CDR2 SFDVKD. V shed 12 bases and J shed 0 bases, with 13 bases lying between them. The CDR3 totals 13 residues. The CDR3 DNA reads as TGTGCCGCCCAGGTAGGGATGAACACTGAAGCTTTCTTT. Amino acid sequence: CAAQVGMNTEAFF.